This entry features one T cell receptor (beta chain) sequence. A read error may account for a junction end that differs from germline. The data originate from a study of patients and donors after allogeneic stem cell transplantation. In TCRdb, the RT-PCR reads were re-called with MiXCR into one record per CDR3 protein. The data show 70,000 to 85,000 distinct CDR3 sequences, with approximately 26% seen just once and approximately 26% held by the top ten. CDR3 length: 12 residues. CDR1 and CDR2 from the germline V gene are GTSNPN and SVGIG (reference sequence). The J gene is TRBJ2-2, the V gene TRBV30; tentatively, D is TRBD2 (5 bases). This TCR was recovered from a human donor who was either an allogeneic HSCT recipient or a stem cell or donor lymphocyte infusion donor (not recorded which). It is not recorded whose cells these are; they may come from a transplant donor. The sample taken for sequencing was blood, either unsorted or a sorted T cell fraction (not recorded which). The CDR3 region is CAWSRDTGELFF. The CDR3 region has the DNA TGTGCCTGGAGTAGGGATACCGGGGAACTGTTTTTT.